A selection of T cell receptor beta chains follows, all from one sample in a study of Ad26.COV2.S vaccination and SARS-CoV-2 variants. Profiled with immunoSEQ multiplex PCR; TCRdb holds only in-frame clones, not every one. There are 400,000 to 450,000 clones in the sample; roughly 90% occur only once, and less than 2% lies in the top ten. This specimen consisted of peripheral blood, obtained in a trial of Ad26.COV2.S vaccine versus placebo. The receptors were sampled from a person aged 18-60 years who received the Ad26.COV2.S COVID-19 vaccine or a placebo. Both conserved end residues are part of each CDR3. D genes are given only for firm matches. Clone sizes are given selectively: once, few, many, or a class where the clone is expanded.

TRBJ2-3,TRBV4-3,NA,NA,CASSQGYQGGEDTQYF,TGCGCCAGCAGCCAAGGATATCAGGGGGGCGAAGATACGCAGTATTTT
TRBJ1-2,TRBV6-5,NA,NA,CASNKEVVAAYGYTF,TGTGCCAGCAACAAAGAGGTGGTGGCAGCCTATGGCTACACCTTC
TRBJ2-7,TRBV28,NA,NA,CASSTQGYEQYF,TGTGCCAGCAGTACTCAGGGGTACGAGCAGTACTTC
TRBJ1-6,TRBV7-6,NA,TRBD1,CASSLYRGLGTNNSPLHF,TGTGCCAGCAGCTTATACAGGGGGCTGGGGACCAATAATTCACCCCTCCACTTT
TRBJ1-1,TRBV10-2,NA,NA,CASTGQFIDWDTEAFF,TGCGCCAGCACTGGACAGTTCATCGATTGGGACACTGAAGCTTTCTTT
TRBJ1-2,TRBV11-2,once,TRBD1,CASSYRQGGGDGYTF,TGTGCCAGCAGCTATCGACAGGGAGGGGGAGATGGCTACACCTTC
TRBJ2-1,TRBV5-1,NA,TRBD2,CASSLDLAGVYNEQFF,TGCGCCAGCAGCTTAGACCTAGCGGGGGTTTACAATGAGCAGTTCTTC
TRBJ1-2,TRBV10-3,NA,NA,CAISERPPGDSNYGYTF,TGTGCCATCAGTGAGCGCCCGCCGGGGGATTCTAACTATGGCTACACCTTC
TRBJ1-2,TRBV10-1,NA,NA,CASRSSKFANYGYTF,TGCGCCAGCAGATCCTCGAAGTTCGCTAACTATGGCTACACCTTC
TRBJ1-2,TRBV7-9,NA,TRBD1,CASSRDRLGYTF,TGTGCCAGCAGCCGGGACAGGCTTGGCTACACCTTC
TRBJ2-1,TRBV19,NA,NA,CASNNAGSSYNEQFF,TGTGCCAGTAATAATGCGGGAAGCTCCTACAATGAGCAGTTCTTC
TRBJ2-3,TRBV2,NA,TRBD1,CASSPTGFSTDTQYF,TGTGCCAGCAGTCCGACAGGGTTTAGTACAGATACGCAGTATTTT
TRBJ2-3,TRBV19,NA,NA,CASSISETQYF,TGTGCCAGTAGTATAAGTGAGACGCAGTATTTT
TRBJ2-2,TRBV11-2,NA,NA,CASRKLYAGELFF,TGTGCCAGCAGGAAATTATACGCCGGGGAGCTGTTTTTT
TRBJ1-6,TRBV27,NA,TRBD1,CASRLVAQGSRNSPLHF,TGTGCCAGCAGATTGGTGGCACAGGGGTCGCGGAATTCACCCCTCCACTTT
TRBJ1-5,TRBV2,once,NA,CASSEVGKLNQPQHF,TGTGCCAGCAGTGAAGTAGGGAAACTAAATCAGCCCCAGCATTTT
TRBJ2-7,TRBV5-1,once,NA,CASSRQTRTYEQYF,TGCGCCAGCAGTCGCCAGACTAGAACCTACGAGCAGTACTTC
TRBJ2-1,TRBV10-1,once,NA,CASSESNGNEQFF,TGCGCCAGCAGTGAGTCGAATGGCAATGAGCAGTTCTTC
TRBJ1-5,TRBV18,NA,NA,CASSDQGNQPQHF,TGTGCCAGCTCCGATCAAGGCAATCAGCCCCAGCATTTT
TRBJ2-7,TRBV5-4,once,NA,CASSPINSYEQYF,TGTGCCAGCAGCCCCATTAATTCCTACGAGCAGTACTTC
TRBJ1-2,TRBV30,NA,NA,CAWSVGTLYGYTF,TGTGCCTGGAGTGTGGGGACACTATATGGCTACACCTTC
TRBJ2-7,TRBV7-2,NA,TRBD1,CASSLVTGVISYEQYF,TGTGCCAGCAGCTTAGTCACAGGGGTGATCTCCTACGAGCAGTACTTC
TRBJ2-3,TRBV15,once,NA,CATSREGASDTQYF,TGTGCCACCAGCAGAGAAGGGGCCTCAGATACGCAGTATTTT
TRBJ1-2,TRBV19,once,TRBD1,CATAAPDRASYGYTF,TGTGCCACCGCCGCCCCGGACAGGGCGAGCTATGGCTACACCTTC